This T cell receptor (beta chain) derives from a study of control samples from healthy donors and cancer patients. This CDR3 is 15 amino acids long. V dropped 0 bases and J dropped 0 bases, with 10 bases sitting between them. In germline, CDR1 is SGHNT, CDR2 YYREEE (reference sequence). Measured with immunoSEQ multiplex PCR; TCRdb has only the in-frame clones, and not every one. The table has about 130,000 clones, approximately 92% seen once. V is TRBV5-4 and J is TRBJ2-7; tentatively, D is TRBD1 (5 bases). What was sequenced was PBMCs. The receptor was isolated from a man at least 80 years old with head and neck cancer. The CDR3 sequence: CASSLEGPLSYEQYF. CDR3 DNA sequence: TGTGCCAGCAGCTTGGAGGGGCCCCTCTCCTACGAGCAGTACTTC. Variable domain in full (rest from reference TRBV5-4 and TRBJ2-7): ETGVTQSPTHLIKTRGQQVTLRCSSQSGHNTVSWYQQALGQGPQFIFQYYREEENGRGNFPPRFSGLQFPNYSSELNVNALELDDSALYLCASSLEGPLSYEQYFGPGTRLTVT.